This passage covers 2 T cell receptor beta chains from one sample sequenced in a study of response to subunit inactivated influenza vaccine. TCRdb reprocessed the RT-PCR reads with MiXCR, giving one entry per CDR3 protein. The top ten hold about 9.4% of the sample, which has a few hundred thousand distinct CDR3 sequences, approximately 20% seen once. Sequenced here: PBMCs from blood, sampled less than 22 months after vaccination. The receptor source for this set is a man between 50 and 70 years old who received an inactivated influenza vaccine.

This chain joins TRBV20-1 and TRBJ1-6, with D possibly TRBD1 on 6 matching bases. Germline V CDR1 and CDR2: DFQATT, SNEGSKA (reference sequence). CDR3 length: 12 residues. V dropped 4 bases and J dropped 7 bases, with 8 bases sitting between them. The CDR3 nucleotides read TGCAGTGCTAACAGGGCCAATTCACCCCTCCACTTT. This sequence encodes CSANRANSPLHF.

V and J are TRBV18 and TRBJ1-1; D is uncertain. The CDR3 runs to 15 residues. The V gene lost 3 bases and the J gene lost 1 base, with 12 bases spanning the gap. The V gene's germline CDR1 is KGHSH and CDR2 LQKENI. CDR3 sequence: CASSPRYSSNTEAFF. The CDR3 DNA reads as TGTGCCAGCTCACCTCGCTACAGTTCGAACACTGAAGCTTTCTTT.